The 27 T cell receptor beta chains presented below share a single source sample, sequenced in a study of T cell responses to AZD1222 COVID-19 vaccine. TCRdb keeps only in-frame clones here, not all; method: immunoSEQ multiplex PCR. The table lists roughly 180,000 clones, around 90% of them singletons, with about 3% in the top ten. This material consisted of peripheral blood, taken on day 0 of AZD1222 vaccination. These receptors were obtained from an adult in good health.

The chain is built from TRBV7-2 and TRBJ1-1; D unresolved. This CDR3 contains 16 residues. Germline V lookup: CDR1 SGHTA, CDR2 FQGNSA. V gave up 5 bases and J gave up 0 bases, with 16 bases separating them. The DNA for the CDR3 is TGTGCCAGCAGCCCTTTAACCCCAGTCATGAACACTGAAGCTTTCTTT. Translation gives CASSPLTPVMNTEAFF.

This clone was counted between two and nine times. This chain connects TRBV7-8 to TRBJ1-1, with TRBD1 matching 10 bases. Germline V gene data show CDR1 as SGHVS and CDR2 as FQNEAQ. The CDR3 spans 14 residues. Losses at the gene ends were 5 bases for V and 1 base for J; bases not matched to a gene: 1. CDR3 protein: CASSRDRGNTEAFF. CDR3 nucleotides: TGTGCCAGCAGCAGGGACAGGGGGAACACTGAAGCTTTCTTT.

The chain carries TRBV4-1 and TRBJ2-7; D remains ambiguous. This CDR3 has 13 amino acids. Trimming pared 1 base from V and 6 bases from J, leaving 10 bases between. Germline V gives CDR1 MGHRA, CDR2 YSYEKL. The CDR3 DNA reads as TGCGCCAGCAGCCAAGGCAGAGGATCCGAGCAGTACTTC. The encoded protein is CASSQGRGSEQYF.

The V call is TRBV2, the J call TRBJ1-5; 8 bases fit TRBD1. Unmatched junction bases numbered 6, after V lost 3 bases and J lost 5 bases. The germline V gene encodes CDR1 SNHLY and CDR2 FYNNEI. The CDR3 totals 15 residues. CDR3 in amino acids: CASSDIDRGHQPQHF. The CDR3, as DNA: TGTGCCAGCAGTGATATCGACAGGGGCCATCAGCCCCAGCATTTT. Looking up the rest from reference TRBV2 and TRBJ1-5 gives the full variable domain: EPEVTQTPSHQVTQMGQEVILRCVPISNHLYFYWYRQILGQKVEFLVSFYNNEISEKSEIFDDQFSVERPDGSNFTLKIRSTKLEDSAMYFCASSDIDRGHQPQHFGDGTRLSIL.

The rearrangement uses TRBV14 and TRBJ2-7; 12 positions agree with TRBD2. The CDR3 sequence is 17 residues long. CDR1 is SGHDN, CDR2 FVKESK, per germline. The ends lost 0 bases at V and 7 bases at J; junction bases unmatched: 10. Written as DNA, the CDR3 is TGTGCCAGCAGCCAAGATATACTAGCGGGGGGAGGAGGTGAGCAGTACTTC. Its protein product is CASSQDILAGGGGEQYF.

V usage is TRBV6-5 and J usage is TRBJ2-7; 7 nucleotides match TRBD2. Trimming removed 2 bases from V and 3 bases from J; junction bases left unmatched: 4. CDR1 and CDR2 from the germline V gene are MNHEY and SVGAGI. The length of the CDR3 is 14 residues. CDR3 nucleotide sequence: TGTGCCAGCAGTTACGGACTAGATGGCTACGAGCAGTACTTC. Its translation: CASSYGLDGYEQYF.

The gene calls are TRBV10-2 and TRBJ2-7; no clear D. The V gene's germline CDR1 is WSHSY and CDR2 SAAADI. V lost 4 bases and J lost 3, with 13 bases in between. CDR3 length: 14 residues. The CDR3 protein is CASSGEMGIYEQYF. Written as DNA, the CDR3 is TGCGCCAGCAGTGGGGAAATGGGGATCTACGAGCAGTACTTC.

The V and J genes are TRBV19 and TRBJ1-5; 7 bases line up with TRBD1. The junction had 7 bases not matched to a gene; V was cut back by 5 bases and J by 0 bases. Germline lookup yields CDR1 LNHDA and CDR2 SQIVND (reference sequence). CDR3 length: 16 residues. The CDR3, as DNA: TGTGCCAGTAGTGACAGGGTCCTAAATAGCAATCAGCCCCAGCATTTT. Its protein product is CASSDRVLNSNQPQHF.

The rearrangement uses TRBV29-1 and TRBJ1-1; D possibly corresponds to TRBD1 (5 bases). Trimming pared 4 bases from V and 1 base from J, leaving 16 bases between. Germline V gives CDR1 SQVTM, CDR2 ANQGSEA. The CDR3 is made up of 15 amino acids. The CDR3 region is CSVGEQAMRNTEAFF. The DNA for the CDR3 is TGCAGCGTTGGTGAACAGGCCATGAGGAACACTGAAGCTTTCTTT.

This clone is a singleton in its sample. The chain uses TRBV5-1 and TRBJ1-1; 7 nucleotides match TRBD1. The CDR3 loop spans 13 amino acids. V was clipped by 4 bases and J by 10 bases; unmatched bases: 10. Germline-derived CDR1 and CDR2 are SGHRS and YFSETQ. The CDR3 reads CASSPLGGAGAFF. Written as DNA, the CDR3 is TGCGCCAGCAGCCCTCTAGGGGGCGCGGGAGCTTTCTTT.

The rearrangement uses TRBV2 and TRBJ1-5; the D is unclear. Trimming removed 6 bases at V and 3 bases at J, with 18 bases between. This CDR3 has 16 amino acids. Germline V gene sequence: CDR1 SNHLY, CDR2 FYNNEI. The CDR3, as DNA: TGTGCCAGCAGCGATTCGTCAACCGGGAACAATCAGCCCCAGCATTTT. Translating it yields CASSDSSTGNNQPQHF.

The chain joins TRBV20-1 to TRBJ2-3; D remains unclear. V shed 7 bases and J shed 10 bases, with 15 bases lying between them. Germline CDR1 DFQATT, CDR2 SNEGSKA (reference sequence). This CDR3 is 11 amino acids long. The CDR3 region is CSVYGSGSQYF. The CDR3 nucleotides read TGCAGTGTGTATGGTAGTGGCTCGCAGTATTTT.

This chain joins TRBV5-1 and TRBJ2-1; 9 bases line up with TRBD2. CDR3 length: 14 amino acids. The germline gives CDR1 SGHRS, CDR2 YFSETQ. Trimming at V came to 2 bases and at J to 7 bases, leaving 4 bases not matched to a gene. The CDR3 here is CASSFLAGVNEQFF. CDR3 sequence (DNA): TGCGCCAGCAGCTTTTTAGCGGGAGTAAATGAGCAGTTCTTC.

V gene TRBV19 combines with J gene TRBJ1-1; the D gene is possibly TRBD1 (6 bases). Germline CDR1 is LNHDA and CDR2 is SQIVND (reference sequence). This CDR3 comprises 14 residues. V was shortened by 7 bases and J by 3 bases, with 15 bases between the two germline ends. As DNA, the CDR3 is TGTGCCAGTAACCTACAGGGAGGAGACACTGAAGCTTTCTTT. Its translation is CASNLQGGDTEAFF.

V and J are TRBV7-2 and TRBJ2-7; D remains ambiguous. Trimming removed 2 bases at V and 5 bases at J, with 4 bases between. Per germline, CDR1 SGHTA and CDR2 FQGNSA. The length of the CDR3 is 11 residues. The CDR3 loop is CASSLSHEQYF. CDR3 sequence (DNA): TGTGCCAGCAGCTTAAGCCACGAGCAGTACTTC. The full variable domain, rest sourced from reference TRBV7-2 and TRBJ2-7, is GAGVSQSPSNKVTEKGKDVELRCDPISGHTALYWYRQSLGQGLEFLIYFQGNSAPDKSGLPSDRFSAERTGGSVSTLTIQRTQQEDSAVYLCASSLSHEQYFGPGTRLTVT.

The chain employs TRBV25-1 and TRBJ1-1; D is perhaps TRBD1 (5 bases). This CDR3 comprises 14 residues. Germline CDR1 is MGHDK and CDR2 is SYGVNS. V was shortened by 6 bases and J by 0 bases, with 11 bases between the two germline ends. CDR3: CASRPGHLNTEAFF. In DNA form, the CDR3 reads TGTGCCAGCAGACCCGGACACCTGAACACTGAAGCTTTCTTT.

In this sample, this clone turned up once. This chain connects TRBV12-3 or TRBV12-4 to TRBJ2-1; 7 bases line up with TRBD1. The V gene end was trimmed by 6 bases and the J gene end by 7 bases; junction bases not matched to a gene: 6. The CDR3 covers 13 residues. CDR3: CASRTSGGNEQFF. For the CDR3, the DNA is TGTGCCAGCAGAACATCAGGGGGTAATGAGCAGTTCTTC.

Only a few counts were recorded for this clone. V is TRBV6-5 and J is TRBJ1-2; TRBD1 matches 7 bases. Looked up from germline, CDR1 is MNHEY and CDR2 is SVGAGI. Germline trimming cut 7 bases from V and 4 bases from J; bases unmatched to any gene: 6. The CDR3 sequence is 13 residues long. The chain's CDR3 is CASTKGQLYGYTF. The CDR3 nucleotides read TGTGCCAGCACCAAGGGACAGCTCTATGGCTACACCTTC.

The chain recombines TRBV12-3 or TRBV12-4 with TRBJ1-5, with D tentatively TRBD1 (6 bases). V was cut by 6 bases and J by 9 bases, with 15 bases left in between. This CDR3 spans 13 amino acids. This CDR3 is CASSSDSFPPQHF. The CDR3 DNA follows: TGTGCCAGCAGCTCGGACAGCTTTCCGCCCCAGCATTTT.

The J gene is TRBJ1-6, the V gene TRBV19, with 8 nucleotides matching TRBD1. Germline CDR1 LNHDA, CDR2 SQIVND (reference sequence). V gave up 4 bases and J gave up 9 bases; unmatched junction bases: 2. CDR3 size: 13 residues. The CDR3 reads CASSTDRGSPLHF. CDR3 DNA sequence: TGTGCCAGTAGTACAGACAGGGGTTCACCCCTCCACTTT.

J is TRBJ2-1 and V is TRBV6-5; 10 nucleotides align to TRBD2. The CDR3 loop spans 16 amino acids. The J segment lost 9 bases and the V segment lost 0 bases, leaving 8 bases of the junction unmatched. Per the germline V gene, CDR1 is MNHEY and CDR2 is SVGAGI. The CDR3 DNA follows: TGTGCCAGCAGTTACTCGAGGGCTAGCGGGAGAGGTGAGCAGTTCTTC. Protein product: CASSYSRASGRGEQFF.

The V gene is TRBV3-1 (or the pseudogene TRBV3-2), the J gene TRBJ2-7; TRBD1 might be the D (6 bases). The germline CDR1 and CDR2 sequences are LGHDT and YNNKEL (reference sequence). V dropped 4 bases and J dropped 5 bases, with 9 bases sitting between them. The CDR3 has 12 residues. CDR3 region: CASSLTGNEQYF. Written as DNA, the CDR3 is TGTGCCAGCAGCCTTACAGGGAACGAGCAGTACTTC.

The chain employs TRBV6-5 and TRBJ2-1; D uncertain. Germline values: CDR1 MNHEY, CDR2 SVGAGI. Trimming cost V 2 bases and J 0 bases, with 8 bases left between them. The CDR3 runs 15 residues. The CDR3 loop is CASSYALSSYNEQFF. The CDR3, as DNA: TGTGCCAGCAGTTACGCCCTGAGCTCCTACAATGAGCAGTTCTTC.

The chain joins TRBV4-2 to TRBJ1-3, with D uncertain. Trimming pared 0 bases from V and 4 bases from J, leaving 4 bases between. This CDR3 has 13 residues. Germline CDR1 LGHNA, CDR2 YNFKEQ. The CDR3 DNA reads as TGTGCCAGCAGCCAAGATCAGGGAAACACCATATATTTT. Protein sequence: CASSQDQGNTIYF.

This chain joins TRBV5-1 and TRBJ2-7, with D perhaps matching TRBD2 (6 bases). The CDR3 extends over 16 amino acids. V lost 1 base and J 5 bases, leaving 19 bases between the germline ends. Germline CDR1 SGHRS, CDR2 YFSETQ. The CDR3 DNA sequence: TGCGCCAGCAGCTTGCCGCGGCAGGGAGGATATAACGAGCAGTACTTC. Translated, it gives CASSLPRQGGYNEQYF. The full variable domain, completed using reference TRBV5-1 and TRBJ2-7, is KAGVTQTPRYLIKTRGQQVTLSCSPISGHRSVSWYQQTPGQGLQFLFEYFSETQRNKGNFPGRFSGRQFSNSRSEMNVSTLELGDSALYLCASSLPRQGGYNEQYFGPGTRLTVT.

The gene calls are TRBV5-4 and TRBJ2-7; a weak D match, TRBD2 (5 bases). The V gene's germline CDR1 is SGHNT and CDR2 YYREEE (reference sequence). Between the trimmed V and J ends, which lost 2 bases and 5 bases, there was a span of 14 bases. The CDR3 is 14 amino acids. The CDR3 sequence: CASSFVRAAHEQYF. DNA of the CDR3: TGTGCCAGCAGCTTCGTGAGGGCGGCCCACGAGCAGTACTTC.

The rearrangement links TRBV18 to TRBJ2-7; D may match TRBD1 or TRBD2 (6 bases each). The CDR3 extends over 16 amino acids. CDR1 and CDR2 from the germline V gene are KGHSH and LQKENI. Trimming left V 3 bases short and J 3 bases short, with 18 bases between. This CDR3 is CASSPRTPGALYEQYF. The CDR3 DNA reads TGTGCCAGCTCACCCCGGACACCGGGGGCCCTCTACGAGCAGTACTTC.